The 6 T cell receptor beta chains reported below all come from one sample, sequenced in a study of T cell changes during pregnancy in multiple sclerosis. Repertoires were generated with immunoSEQ multiplex PCR, while TCRdb's copy carries only in-frame clones and drops some. The sample holds some 52,000 clones, 85% to 95% seen once. The sequences come from CD4+ T cells from peripheral blood mononuclear cells, collected in the third trimester of pregnancy. The receptor set was obtained from a female donor with multiple sclerosis, enrolled in a pregnancy study.

The V and J genes are TRBV7-2 and TRBJ2-2; D possibly corresponds to TRBD2 (5 bases). With 1 base removed from V and 3 bases from J, the gap between germline ends came to 15 bases. Germline CDR1 and CDR2: SGHTA and FQGNSA. The CDR3 sequence is 17 residues long. The CDR3 DNA follows: TGTGCCAGCAGCTTAGGCGCGGCGGGCAGCCACACCGGGGAGCTGTTTTTT. The encoded protein is CASSLGAAGSHTGELFF.

The chain joins TRBV2 to TRBJ1-1; TRBD1 matches 10 bases. With V trimmed by 11 bases and J by 4 bases, 7 bases remained unmatched. This CDR3 spans 13 amino acids. Germline V gene lookup returns CDR1 SNHLY and CDR2 FYNNEI. The CDR3 bases are TGTGCCGGCCGGGACAGGGGTGGCACTGAAGCTTTCTTT. As protein: CAGRDRGGTEAFF.

This sequence joins TRBV7-6 and TRBJ1-5; D ambiguous. Looked up from germline, CDR1 is SGHVS and CDR2 is FNYEAQ. V lost 10 bases to trimming and J lost 8 bases, with 6 bases between them. CDR3 length: 9 residues. CDR3 loop: CANEEPQHF. The CDR3 DNA reads as TGTGCCAACGAGGAGCCCCAGCATTTT.

The chain links TRBV9 to TRBJ1-5; 8 bases line up with TRBD1. Germline loops: CDR1 SGDLS, CDR2 YYNGEE. Germline trimming cut 0 bases from V and 7 bases from J; bases unmatched to any gene: 6. The CDR3 has 15 residues. The CDR3 protein is CASSVALGQEQPQHF. In DNA, the CDR3 is TGTGCCAGCAGCGTAGCTTTGGGACAGGAACAGCCCCAGCATTTT.

This clone was seen a single time. The chain has TRBV20-1 and TRBJ1-1; TRBD1 matches at 7 bases. This CDR3 has 10 amino acids. V dropped 6 bases and J dropped 9; count of bases not matched to a gene: 4. The germline gives CDR1 DFQATT, CDR2 SNEGSKA (reference sequence). The CDR3 nucleotides read TGCAGTGCGGGGACAGTGAAAGCTTTCTTT. Its protein product is CSAGTVKAFF.

The V call is TRBV7-6, the J call TRBJ2-7, with TRBD2 matching over 13 bases. Germline V gives CDR1 SGHVS, CDR2 FNYEAQ. After removal of 5 bases from V and 0 bases from J, the junction contained 4 bases not matched to a gene. The CDR3 contains 16 residues. The CDR3 nucleotides are TGTGCCAGCAGCCTCGGGACTAGCGGGGCCTCCTACGAGCAGTACTTC. Translation: CASSLGTSGASYEQYF. Drawing the rest from reference TRBV7-6 and TRBJ2-7, the complete variable domain is GAGVSQSPRYKVTKRGQDVALRCDPISGHVSLYWYRQALGQGPEFLTYFNYEAQQDKSGLPNDRFSAERPEGSISTLTIQRTEQRDSAMYRCASSLGTSGASYEQYFGPGTRLTVT.